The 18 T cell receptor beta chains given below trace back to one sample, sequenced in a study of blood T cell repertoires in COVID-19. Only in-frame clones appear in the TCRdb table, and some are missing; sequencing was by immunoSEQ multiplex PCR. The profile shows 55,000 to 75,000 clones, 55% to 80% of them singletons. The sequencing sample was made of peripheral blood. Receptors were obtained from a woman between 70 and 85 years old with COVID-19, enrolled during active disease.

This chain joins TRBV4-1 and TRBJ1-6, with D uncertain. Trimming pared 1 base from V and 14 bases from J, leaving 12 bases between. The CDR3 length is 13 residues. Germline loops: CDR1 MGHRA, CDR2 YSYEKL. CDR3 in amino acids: CASSQVLGLSLHF. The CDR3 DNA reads TGCGCCAGCAGCCAAGTTCTGGGCTTGTCCCTCCACTTT.

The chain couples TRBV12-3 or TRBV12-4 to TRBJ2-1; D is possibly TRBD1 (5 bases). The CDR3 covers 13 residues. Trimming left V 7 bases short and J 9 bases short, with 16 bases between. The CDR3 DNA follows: TGTGCCAGCACCCGGACCAATCAGGGTGAGCAGTTCTTC. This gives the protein CASTRTNQGEQFF.

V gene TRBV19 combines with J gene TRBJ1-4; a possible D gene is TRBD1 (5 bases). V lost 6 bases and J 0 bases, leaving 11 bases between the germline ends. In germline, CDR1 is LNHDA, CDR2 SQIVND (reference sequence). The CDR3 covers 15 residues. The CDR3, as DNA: TGTGCCAGTAGGTCAGACAGTGCAACTAATGAAAAACTGTTTTTT. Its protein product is CASRSDSATNEKLFF.

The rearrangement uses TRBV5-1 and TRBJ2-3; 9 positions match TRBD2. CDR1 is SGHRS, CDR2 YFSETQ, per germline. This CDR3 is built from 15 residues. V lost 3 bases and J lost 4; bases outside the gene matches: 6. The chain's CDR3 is CASSSSGKASDTQYF. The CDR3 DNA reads TGCGCCAGCAGCTCTAGCGGGAAAGCTTCAGATACGCAGTATTTT. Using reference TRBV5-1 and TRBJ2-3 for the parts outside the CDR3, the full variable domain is KAGVTQTPRYLIKTRGQQVTLSCSPISGHRSVSWYQQTPGQGLQFLFEYFSETQRNKGNFPGRFSGRQFSNSRSEMNVSTLELGDSALYLCASSSSGKASDTQYFGPGTRLTVL.

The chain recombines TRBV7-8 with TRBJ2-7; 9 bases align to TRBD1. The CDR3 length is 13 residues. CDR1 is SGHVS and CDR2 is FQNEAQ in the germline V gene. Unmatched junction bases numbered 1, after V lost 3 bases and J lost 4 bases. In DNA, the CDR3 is TGTGCCAGCAGCTTCGGACAGGGGTACGAGCAGTACGTC. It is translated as CASSFGQGYEQYV.

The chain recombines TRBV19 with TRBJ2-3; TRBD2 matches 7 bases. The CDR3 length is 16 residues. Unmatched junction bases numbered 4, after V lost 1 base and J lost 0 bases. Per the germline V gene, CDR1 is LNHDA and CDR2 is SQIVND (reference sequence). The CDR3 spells CASSIAGGRSTDTQYF. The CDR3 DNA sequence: TGTGCCAGTAGTATAGCGGGGGGTAGGAGCACAGATACGCAGTATTTT.

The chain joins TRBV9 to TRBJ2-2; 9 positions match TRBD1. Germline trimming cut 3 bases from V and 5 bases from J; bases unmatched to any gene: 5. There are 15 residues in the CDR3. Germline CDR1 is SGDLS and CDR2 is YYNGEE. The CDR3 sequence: CASSGTGEVTGELFF. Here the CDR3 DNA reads TGTGCCAGCAGCGGGACAGGGGAGGTTACCGGGGAGCTGTTTTTT.

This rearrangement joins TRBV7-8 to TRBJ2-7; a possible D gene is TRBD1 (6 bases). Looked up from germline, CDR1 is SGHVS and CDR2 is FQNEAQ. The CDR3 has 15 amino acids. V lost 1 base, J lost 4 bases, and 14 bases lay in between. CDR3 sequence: CASSLELRTEYEQYV. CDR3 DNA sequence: TGTGCCAGCAGCTTAGAATTACGGACAGAATACGAGCAGTACGTC.

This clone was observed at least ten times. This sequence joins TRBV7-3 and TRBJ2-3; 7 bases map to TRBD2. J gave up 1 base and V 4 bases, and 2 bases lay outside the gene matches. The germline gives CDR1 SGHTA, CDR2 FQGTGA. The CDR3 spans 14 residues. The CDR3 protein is CASSYREGTDTQYF. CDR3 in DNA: TGTGCCAGCAGCTACCGGGAGGGCACAGATACGCAGTATTTT.

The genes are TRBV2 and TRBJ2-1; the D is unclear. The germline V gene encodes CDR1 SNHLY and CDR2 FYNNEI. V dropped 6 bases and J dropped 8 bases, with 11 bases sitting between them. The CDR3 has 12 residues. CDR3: CASRDDKYEQFF. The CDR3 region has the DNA TGTGCCAGCAGGGATGACAAGTATGAGCAGTTCTTC.

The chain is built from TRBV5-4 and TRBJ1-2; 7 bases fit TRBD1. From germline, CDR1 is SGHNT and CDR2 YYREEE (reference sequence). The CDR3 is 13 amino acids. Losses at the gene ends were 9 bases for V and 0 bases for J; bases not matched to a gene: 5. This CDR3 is CAMRQGANYGYTF. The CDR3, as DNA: TGTGCCATGAGGCAGGGGGCTAACTATGGCTACACCTTC.

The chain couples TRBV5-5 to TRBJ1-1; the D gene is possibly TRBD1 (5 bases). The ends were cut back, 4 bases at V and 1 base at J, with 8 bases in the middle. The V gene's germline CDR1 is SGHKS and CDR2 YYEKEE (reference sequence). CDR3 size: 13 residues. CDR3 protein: CASSLQANTEAFF. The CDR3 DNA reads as TGTGCCAGCAGCCTACAGGCGAACACTGAAGCTTTCTTT.

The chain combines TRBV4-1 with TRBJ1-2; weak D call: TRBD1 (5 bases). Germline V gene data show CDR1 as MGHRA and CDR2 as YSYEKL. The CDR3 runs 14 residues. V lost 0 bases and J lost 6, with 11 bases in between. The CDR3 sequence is CASSQDVARDGYTF. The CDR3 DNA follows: TGCGCCAGCAGCCAAGACGTAGCCAGGGATGGCTACACCTTC.

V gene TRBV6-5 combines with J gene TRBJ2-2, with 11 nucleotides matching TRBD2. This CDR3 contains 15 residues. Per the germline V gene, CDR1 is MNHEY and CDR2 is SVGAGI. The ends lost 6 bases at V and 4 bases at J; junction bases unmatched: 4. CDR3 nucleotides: TGTGCCAGCAGCACTAGCGGGGGCTTCACCGGGGAGCTGTTTTTT. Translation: CASSTSGGFTGELFF.

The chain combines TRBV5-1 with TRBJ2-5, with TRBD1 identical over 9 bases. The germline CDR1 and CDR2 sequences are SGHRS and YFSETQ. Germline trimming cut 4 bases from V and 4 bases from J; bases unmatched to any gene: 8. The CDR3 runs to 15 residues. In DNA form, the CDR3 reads TGCGCCAGCAGCCTAGGGACAGGGAAGGGAGAGACCCAGTACTTC. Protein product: CASSLGTGKGETQYF.

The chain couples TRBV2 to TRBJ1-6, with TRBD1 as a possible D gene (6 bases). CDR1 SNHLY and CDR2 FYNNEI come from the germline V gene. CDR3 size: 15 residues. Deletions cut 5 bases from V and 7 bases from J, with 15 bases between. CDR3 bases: TGTGCCAGCAGTCACTACAGGGCGTGGAATTCACCCCTCCACTTT. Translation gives CASSHYRAWNSPLHF.

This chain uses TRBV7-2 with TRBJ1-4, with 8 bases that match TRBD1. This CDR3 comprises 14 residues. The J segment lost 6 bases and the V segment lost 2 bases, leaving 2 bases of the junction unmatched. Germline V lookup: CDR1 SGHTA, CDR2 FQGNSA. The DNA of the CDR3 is TGTGCCAGCAGCTTAACGACAGGGGATGAAAAACTGTTTTTT. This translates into CASSLTTGDEKLFF.

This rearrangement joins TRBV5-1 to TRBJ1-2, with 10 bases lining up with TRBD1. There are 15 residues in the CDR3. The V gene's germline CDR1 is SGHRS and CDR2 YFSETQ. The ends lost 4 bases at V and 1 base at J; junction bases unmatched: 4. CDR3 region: CASSGDRGRNYGYTF. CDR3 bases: TGCGCCAGCAGCGGAGACAGGGGGCGTAACTATGGCTACACCTTC.